The clone carrying this T cell receptor (beta chain) appeared many times. What it binds is unknown. Naive CD8 T cells were FACS-sorted by CD8+CD4-CCR7+CD45RA+ markers. These data are taken from a study of molecular identifiers for immune sequencing clone quantification. Study-wide results and limits: Over 99% of CMV-specific effector molecules, but under 1% of naive ones, were in clones above 20 copies.

The CDR3 loop spans 16 amino acids. Trimming took off 6 bases at V and 2 bases at J, with 18 bases between the two ends. Library preparation followed earlier protocols using designated TCR primers. MiXCR was run by TCRdb on the PCR reads, yielding one entry per CDR3 protein. The data hold about 640,000 distinct CDR3 sequences, with just under 20% observed a single time. Sequenced input: naive CD8+ T cells from blood, with Jurkat cell RNA spiked in. Subset of the sample: FACS-sorted CD8+CD4-CCR7+CD45RA+ naive T cells. The chain links TRBV12-3 or TRBV12-4 to TRBJ2-3, with D possibly being TRBD1 (5 bases). The clonotype comes from a human donor in good health. Some libraries in this study had Jurkat cell RNA spiked in. CDR3 nucleotides: TGTGCCAGCAGCCCCGAGGCAGGGCAACACACAGATACGCAGTATTTT. Amino acid sequence: CASSPEAGQHTDTQYF.